This TCR beta chain appears in the sequencing data of a study of blood T cell repertoires in COVID-19. The germline V gene encodes CDR1 LGHNA and CDR2 YSLEER. After removal of 4 bases from V and 10 bases from J, the junction contained 8 bases not matched to a gene. This CDR3 is built from 15 residues. The study assigned cohorts using participant-reported clinical history. Per the authors' pipeline: It was from reference gene primer amplification that nucleated cell counts were estimated. TCRdb keeps only in-frame clones here, not all; method: immunoSEQ multiplex PCR. Clone size and the V and J calls come from that table; the DNA yielded D and trimming. Of approximately 400,000 clones in the sample, roughly 90% were seen once.

The source is a woman aged 40 to 50 who had been exposed to COVID-19. The material sequenced was PBMCs or T cells enriched from blood (not recorded which). This sequence joins TRBV4-3 and TRBJ1-6, with 9 nucleotides matching TRBD1. Here the CDR3 DNA reads TGCGCCAGCAGCCCGACGGGACAGGGCATCTCACCCCTCCACTTT. Residues: CASSPTGQGISPLHF.